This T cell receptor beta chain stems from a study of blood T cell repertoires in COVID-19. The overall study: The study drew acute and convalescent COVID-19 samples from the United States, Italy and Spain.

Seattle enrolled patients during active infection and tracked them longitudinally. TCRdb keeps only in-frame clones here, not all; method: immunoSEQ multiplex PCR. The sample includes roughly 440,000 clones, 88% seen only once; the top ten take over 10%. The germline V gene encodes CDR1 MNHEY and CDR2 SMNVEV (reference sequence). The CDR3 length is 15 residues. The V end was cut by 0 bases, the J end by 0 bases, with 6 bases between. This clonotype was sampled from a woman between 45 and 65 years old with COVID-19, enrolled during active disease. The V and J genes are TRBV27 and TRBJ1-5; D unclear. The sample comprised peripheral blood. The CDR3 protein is CASSLSRDSNQPQHF. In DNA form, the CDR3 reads TGTGCCAGCAGTTTATCACGGGATAGCAATCAGCCCCAGCATTTT.